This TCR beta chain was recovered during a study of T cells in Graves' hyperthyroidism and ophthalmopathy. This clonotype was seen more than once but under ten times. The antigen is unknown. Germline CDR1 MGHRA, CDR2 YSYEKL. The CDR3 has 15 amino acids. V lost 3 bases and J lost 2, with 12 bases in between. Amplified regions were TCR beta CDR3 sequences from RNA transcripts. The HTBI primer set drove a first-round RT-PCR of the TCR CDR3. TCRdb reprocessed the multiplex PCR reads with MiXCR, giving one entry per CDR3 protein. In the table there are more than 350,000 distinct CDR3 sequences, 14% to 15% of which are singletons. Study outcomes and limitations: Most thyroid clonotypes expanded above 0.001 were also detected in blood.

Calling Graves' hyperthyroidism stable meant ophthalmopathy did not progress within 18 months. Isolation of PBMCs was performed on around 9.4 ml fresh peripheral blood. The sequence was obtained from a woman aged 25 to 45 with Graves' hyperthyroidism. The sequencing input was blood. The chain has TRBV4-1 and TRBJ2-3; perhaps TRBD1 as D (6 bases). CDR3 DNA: TGCGCCAGCAGCCATCTACGGGACACCACAGATACGCAGTATTTT. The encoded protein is CASSHLRDTTDTQYF.